This T cell receptor (beta chain) was profiled in a study of cytomegalovirus exposure and HLA in healthy donors. The V and J ends lost 6 bases and 5 bases, in that order; junction bases with no gene match: 9. The CDR3 runs to 14 residues. In germline, CDR1 is SGHNT, CDR2 YYREEE (reference sequence). The PCR contained 60 Vbeta and 13 Jbeta primers. The table came from immunoSEQ multiplex PCR; TCRdb's copy has only in-frame clones and leaves some out. The profile shows 170,000 or so clones, around 80% of them singletons. This clonotype was sampled from a woman in her forties or fifties in good health and CMV-seropositive. This chain uses TRBV5-4 with TRBJ2-5, with 8 bases identical to TRBD2. The sequencing sample was made of PBMCs. The CDR3 bases are TGTGCCAGCAACGAGGGACTAGGTGGGGAGACCCAGTACTTC. Its translation is CASNEGLGGETQYF. Combining the CDR3 with reference TRBV5-4 and TRBJ2-5 gives the whole variable domain ETGVTQSPTHLIKTRGQQVTLRCSSQSGHNTVSWYQQALGQGPQFIFQYYREEENGRGNFPPRFSGLQFPNYSSELNVNALELDDSALYLCASNEGLGGETQYFGPGTRLLVL.